This is a list of T cell receptor beta chains from one sample in a study of CD4 and CD8 cells across lung adenocarcinoma regions. TCRdb reprocessed the PCR reads via MiXCR and lists one record per CDR3 protein. The sample lists about 3,400 distinct CDR3 sequences, around two thirds occurring once. The source material was CD4+ T cells from the margin of a lung tumor. The receptors come from a male donor with lung adenocarcinoma. The CD4 and CD8 labels of this study may be unreliable. CDR3s include the opening cysteine and the closing phenylalanine or tryptophan. Fields, in order: D gene, V gene, J gene, clone size, CDR3 DNA, CDR3 protein. The D gene is left open where the match is weak. Rows may omit the clone size; those that give it use once, few, many or a size class.

>NA|TRBV6-1|TRBJ2-1|NA
TGTGCCAGCAGTACGGGACCCAGGAATGAGCAGTTCTTC
CASSTGPRNEQFF
>NA|TRBV11-2|TRBJ2-7|NA
TGTGCCAGCAGCCTAGAGGTACGGGAGAGGACCTACGAGCAGTACTTC
CASSLEVRERTYEQYF
>NA|TRBV6-1|TRBJ2-1|NA
TGTGCCAGCAGTGAAGTACCAGGGGCCGGGGAGCAGTTCTTC
CASSEVPGAGEQFF
>TRBD1|TRBV6-1|TRBJ2-5|NA
TGTGCCAGCAGTGTAGACAGGGGAATTGTGGCCCAGTACTTC
CASSVDRGIVAQYF
>TRBD1|TRBV6-1|TRBJ1-3|NA
TGTGCCAGCAGCCAATCCGGGACAGGGGGCTCTGGAAACACCATATATTTT
CASSQSGTGGSGNTIYF
>NA|TRBV7-3|TRBJ2-1|few
TGTGCCAGCAGCTTAGTTCCGGCCTACGATTACAATGAGCAGTTCTTC
CASSLVPAYDYNEQFF
>TRBD2|TRBV7-2|TRBJ2-2|NA
TGTGCCAGCAGCTTGTACGGGGGGTCGAACACCGGGGAGCTGTTTTTT
CASSLYGGSNTGELFF
>TRBD2|TRBV6-1|TRBJ2-7|NA
TGTGCCAGCAGTGAATCGTCCGCACGCGGGGGCGAGCAGTACTTC
CASSESSARGGEQYF
>NA|TRBV12-3/TRBV12-4|TRBJ2-5|NA
TGTGCCAGCACGCGGGCCGTCCAAGAGACCCAGTACTTC
CASTRAVQETQYF
>NA|TRBV6-1|TRBJ2-5|NA
TGTGCCAGCGAGGGGCTCGGGGGGCGTGACAAAAACACCCAGTACTTC
CASEGLGGRDKNTQYF
>NA|TRBV6-5|TRBJ2-1|NA
TGTGCCAGCAGTTACACCGACAGGCTAGTCCGCAATGAGCAGTTCTTC
CASSYTDRLVRNEQFF
>TRBD1|TRBV6-1|TRBJ2-1|NA
TGTGCCAGCAGTGATTGGACAGGGTCTTACAATGAGCAGTTCTTC
CASSDWTGSYNEQFF
>NA|TRBV6-1|TRBJ2-5|NA
TGTGCCAGCAGTCGGGGGGCGGGGGCCCGTGACCAGGAGACGCAGTATTTC
CASSRGAGARDQETQYF
>NA|TRBV6-1|TRBJ2-7|NA
TGTGCCAGCAGTACCCGGGCCTTAGAGGGCTACGAGCAGTACTTC
CASSTRALEGYEQYF
>TRBD2|TRBV6-1|TRBJ2-3|few
TGTGCCGGGGGTGAAGGGGCGGGAGACACAGATACGCAGTATTTC
CAGGEGAGDTDTQYF
>NA|TRBV6-5|TRBJ1-2|NA
TGTGCCAGCAGTTACTCTTACAGGGTAGCTAACTATGGCTACACCTTC
CASSYSYRVANYGYTF
>NA|TRBV6-1|TRBJ2-1|large
TGTGCCAGCAGTCGCCCTCGGGACGGGAGCTCCTACAATGAGCAGTTCTTC
CASSRPRDGSSYNEQFF
>TRBD2|TRBV30|TRBJ2-1|NA
TGTGCCTGGAGATTCACGGGGGAGGGCCGGGATGAGCAGTTCTTC
CAWRFTGEGRDEQFF
>NA|TRBV6-1|TRBJ2-1|NA
TGTGCCAGCAGGGCGGGACGTAGCTCCTACAATGAGCAGTTCTTC
CASRAGRSSYNEQFF
>TRBD1|TRBV6-1|TRBJ1-5|NA
TGTGCCAGCAGCCCTGACAGGGGCAATCAGCCCCAGCATTTT
CASSPDRGNQPQHF
>NA|TRBV6-2/TRBV6-3|TRBJ2-3|NA
TGTGCCAGCTTCAAGGGGGGGGCTAGCACAGATACGCAGTATTTT
CASFKGGASTDTQYF
>NA|TRBV6-1|TRBJ1-4|NA
TGTGCCAGCAGTCTCTCTACGGGGAATAATGAAAAACTGTTTTTT
CASSLSTGNNEKLFF
>TRBD1|TRBV6-1|TRBJ2-3|NA
TGTGCGGGCAGGGGGACCGCTAGCCCAGAGACGCAGTATTTC
CAGRGTASPETQYF
>NA|TRBV6-1|TRBJ1-2|large
TGTGCCAGCACCGAAGGGGGGCTGGGTATTGGCTACACCTTC
CASTEGGLGIGYTF
>TRBD2|TRBV6-1|TRBJ2-5|few
TGTGCCAGCAAAGGCCGGACTAGCGCCACACGCGGAGAAGAGACCCAGTACTTC
CASKGRTSATRGEETQYF
>TRBD2|TRBV29-1|TRBJ2-3|NA
TGCAGCGTTGAAACCGGGAGGGCAGTGACGCAGTATTTT
CSVETGRAVTQYF
>TRBD2|TRBV6-1|TRBJ2-3|NA
TGTGCCAGCAGTGGACTAGCGGGGGGGCCAGATACGCAGTATTTT
CASSGLAGGPDTQYF
>TRBD1|TRBV6-1|TRBJ1-2|NA
TGTGCCAGCAGGGCGGGACAGCATGGCTACACCTTC
CASRAGQHGYTF
>TRBD2|TRBV5-1|TRBJ2-1|large
TGCGCCAGCAGCTTGGCCGTGACTAGCGGGAGGCCTGAGCAGTTCTTC
CASSLAVTSGRPEQFF
>NA|TRBV6-1|TRBJ2-7|NA
TGTGCCAGCAGTACGGGAGAGCCCGGGCGTGAGCAGTACTTC
CASSTGEPGREQYF
>NA|TRBV7-2|TRBJ2-2|medium-sized
TGTGCCAGCAGCTTAGCCAAGGCCGGGGAGCTGTTTTTT
CASSLAKAGELFF
>NA|TRBV4-1|TRBJ2-1|NA
TGCGCCAGCAGCCAAGATATCCCCCAAGTGAGCTCCTACAATGAGCAGTTCTTC
CASSQDIPQVSSYNEQFF
>NA|TRBV6-2/TRBV6-3|TRBJ2-2|NA
TGTGCCAGCAGTCCTTACCGGAGTCCCGGGGAGCTGTTTTTT
CASSPYRSPGELFF
>TRBD2|TRBV7-6|TRBJ2-1|NA
TGTGCCAGCAGCACGGGACTAGCGGGACGCTCCTACAATGAGCAGTTCTTC
CASSTGLAGRSYNEQFF
>TRBD1|TRBV7-2|TRBJ1-1|once
TGTGCCAGCAGCTTAGGACAGGGGTTAACTGAAGCTTTCTTT
CASSLGQGLTEAFF
>TRBD2|TRBV27|TRBJ2-2|NA
TGTGCCAGCAGTGCCAGAGCGGGGGGGGCGAACACCGGGGAGCTGTTTTTT
CASSARAGGANTGELFF
>TRBD2|TRBV6-1|TRBJ2-5|NA
TGTGCCAGCAGCAGAGTAGCGGGAGGGCCAGAGACCCAGTACTTC
CASSRVAGGPETQYF
>NA|TRBV12-3/TRBV12-4|TRBJ2-5|NA
TGTGCCAGCAGGGACCAGGGGGGAGAGCAGTACTTC
CASRDQGGEQYF
>TRBD2|TRBV6-4|TRBJ2-5|once
TGTGGCGGGAGTGACGGGGGGGGTGGCCAAGAGACCCAGTACTTC
CGGSDGGGGQETQYF
>TRBD2|TRBV6-5|TRBJ2-4|NA
TGTGCCAGCAGTTACGGCGGGAGTCTAGCCAAAAACATTCAGTACTTC
CASSYGGSLAKNIQYF
>NA|TRBV6-1|TRBJ2-1|large
TGTGCCAGCAGTAGTGGTACAACGGACGGCTACAATGAGCAGTTCTTC
CASSSGTTDGYNEQFF
>TRBD1|TRBV7-6|TRBJ1-4|NA
TGTGCCAGCAGTTCACAGACAGGGTTTAATGAAAAACTGTTTTTT
CASSSQTGFNEKLFF